This is a list of T cell receptor beta chains from one sample in a study of blood T cell repertoires in COVID-19. Data came from immunoSEQ multiplex PCR; TCRdb stores just in-frame clones and leaves some out. The sample consists of 100,000 to 120,000 clones, roughly 76% of them appearing once. Specimen: peripheral blood. The receptors here all came from a woman aged 55-70 years with acute or convalescent COVID-19. The CDR3 runs from the conserved cysteine through the conserved F or W. The order of the fields is clone size, D gene, V gene, CDR3 length, J gene, CDR3 protein, CDR3 DNA. The D gene is left open where the match is weak. Size values are once, few and many counts, or a class for expanded clones, and some rows have none.

clone size: .; D gene: TRBD2; V gene: TRBV5-8; CDR3 length: 19; J gene: TRBJ2-5; CDR3 protein: CASSLAFTLAGVDSETQYF; CDR3 DNA: TGTGCCAGCAGCTTGGCCTTCACATTAGCGGGGGTAGATTCCGAGACCCAGTACTTC
clone size: few; D gene: .; V gene: TRBV2; CDR3 length: 14; J gene: TRBJ1-1; CDR3 protein: CASSWQQGRGVAFF; CDR3 DNA: TGTGCCAGCAGCTGGCAACAGGGCCGGGGTGTAGCTTTCTTT
clone size: .; D gene: .; V gene: TRBV7-8; CDR3 length: 13; J gene: TRBJ1-4; CDR3 protein: CASSRGLGEKLFF; CDR3 DNA: TGTGCCAGCAGCCGGGGGCTAGGTGAAAAACTGTTTTTT
clone size: few; D gene: .; V gene: TRBV7-9; CDR3 length: 12; J gene: TRBJ2-3; CDR3 protein: CASSLDLHTQYF; CDR3 DNA: TGTGCCAGCAGCCTGGACTTGCATACGCAGTATTTT
clone size: .; D gene: .; V gene: TRBV7-3; CDR3 length: 18; J gene: TRBJ2-3; CDR3 protein: CASSLNPGLGGHTDTQYF; CDR3 DNA: TGTGCCAGCAGCTTAAACCCTGGATTAGGGGGACACACAGATACGCAGTATTTT
clone size: .; D gene: .; V gene: TRBV4-1; CDR3 length: 15; J gene: TRBJ1-4; CDR3 protein: CASSPRTSTNEKLFF; CDR3 DNA: TGCGCCAGCAGTCCACGGACATCAACTAATGAAAAACTGTTTTTT
clone size: .; D gene: .; V gene: TRBV4-2; CDR3 length: 14; J gene: TRBJ2-3; CDR3 protein: CASSQGESTDTQYF; CDR3 DNA: TGTGCCAGCAGCCAAGGAGAGAGCACAGATACGCAGTATTTT
clone size: few; D gene: TRBD1; V gene: TRBV6-5; CDR3 length: 16; J gene: TRBJ2-7; CDR3 protein: CASSYSIRGGWNEQYF; CDR3 DNA: TGTGCCAGCAGTTACTCGATTCGAGGGGGCTGGAACGAGCAGTACTTC
clone size: .; D gene: .; V gene: TRBV27; CDR3 length: 13; J gene: TRBJ1-1; CDR3 protein: CASSLKGDTEAFF; CDR3 DNA: TGTGCCAGCAGTTTAAAGGGAGACACTGAAGCTTTCTTT
clone size: .; D gene: TRBD1; V gene: TRBV11-1; CDR3 length: 16; J gene: TRBJ2-2; CDR3 protein: CASSLGTGYNTGELFF; CDR3 DNA: TGTGCCAGCAGCCTCGGGACAGGGTATAACACCGGGGAGCTGTTTTTT
clone size: .; D gene: .; V gene: TRBV27; CDR3 length: 13; J gene: TRBJ1-2; CDR3 protein: CASSPRANYGYTF; CDR3 DNA: TGTGCCAGCAGCCCCCGGGCTAACTATGGCTACACCTTC
clone size: .; D gene: .; V gene: TRBV18; CDR3 length: 15; J gene: TRBJ1-1; CDR3 protein: CASSPPSRDSTEAFF; CDR3 DNA: TGTGCCAGCTCACCACCGAGCAGGGATAGCACTGAAGCTTTCTTT
clone size: .; D gene: .; V gene: TRBV4-1; CDR3 length: 14; J gene: TRBJ1-1; CDR3 protein: CASSQTGLPAEAFF; CDR3 DNA: TGCGCCAGCAGCCAAACGGGACTCCCCGCTGAAGCTTTCTTT
clone size: few; D gene: TRBD2; V gene: TRBV3-1/TRBV3-2; CDR3 length: 13; J gene: TRBJ2-7; CDR3 protein: CASSQASTGGQYF; CDR3 DNA: TGTGCCAGCAGCCAAGCTTCTACGGGGGGGCAGTACTTC
clone size: .; D gene: .; V gene: TRBV10-3; CDR3 length: 13; J gene: TRBJ1-2; CDR3 protein: CAISDLAHNGYTF; CDR3 DNA: TGTGCCATCAGTGACCTGGCTCATAATGGCTACACCTTC
clone size: .; D gene: TRBD1; V gene: TRBV5-1; CDR3 length: 16; J gene: TRBJ1-3; CDR3 protein: CASSVAGTGGGNTIYF; CDR3 DNA: TGCGCCAGCAGCGTTGCCGGGACAGGGGGCGGAAACACCATATATTTT
clone size: .; D gene: .; V gene: TRBV13; CDR3 length: 13; J gene: TRBJ2-3; CDR3 protein: CASRDFLTDTQYF; CDR3 DNA: TGTGCCAGCAGGGACTTCCTCACAGATACGCAGTATTTT
clone size: .; D gene: .; V gene: TRBV4-3; CDR3 length: 13; J gene: TRBJ2-3; CDR3 protein: CASSLGTADTQYF; CDR3 DNA: TGCGCCAGCAGCCTTGGGACTGCGGATACGCAGTATTTT